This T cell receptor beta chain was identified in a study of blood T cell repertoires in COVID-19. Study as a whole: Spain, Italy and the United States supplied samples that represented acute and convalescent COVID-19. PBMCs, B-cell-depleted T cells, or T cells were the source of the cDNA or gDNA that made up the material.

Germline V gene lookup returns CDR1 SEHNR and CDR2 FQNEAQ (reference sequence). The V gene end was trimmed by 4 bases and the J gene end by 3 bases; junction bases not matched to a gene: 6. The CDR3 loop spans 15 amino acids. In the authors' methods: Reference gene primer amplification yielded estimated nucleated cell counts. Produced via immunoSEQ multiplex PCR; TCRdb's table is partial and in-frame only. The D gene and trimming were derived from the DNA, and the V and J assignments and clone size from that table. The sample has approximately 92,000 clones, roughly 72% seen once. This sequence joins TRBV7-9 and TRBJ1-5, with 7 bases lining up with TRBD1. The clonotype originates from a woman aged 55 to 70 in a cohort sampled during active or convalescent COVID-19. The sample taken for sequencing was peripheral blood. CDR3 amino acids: CASSSTDRINQPQHF. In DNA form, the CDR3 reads TGTGCCAGCAGCTCTACGGACAGGATCAATCAGCCCCAGCATTTT.